One TCR beta chain is described in this entry. The entry originates in a study of blood T cell repertoires in COVID-19. The overall study: From T cells, B-cell-depleted T cells, or PBMCs came the material, which was cDNA or gDNA.

In the source study's methods: Reference gene primer amplification yielded estimated nucleated cell counts. Sequencing used immunoSEQ multiplex PCR; TCRdb keeps in-frame clones, though not all of them. The V and J calls and clone size come from that table; D and trimming were worked out from the DNA. This table holds 95,000 to 150,000 clones, approximately 81% found once. Trimming left V 4 bases short and J 3 bases short, with 14 bases between. CDR3 length: 15 amino acids. Looked up from germline, CDR1 is SNHLY and CDR2 is FYNNEI. The V call is TRBV2, the J call TRBJ2-3; possible D gene TRBD2, 7 bases. The sample consisted of peripheral blood. The source is a man in his sixties with acute or convalescent COVID-19. The CDR3 reads CASSGGGARTDTQYF. The CDR3 nucleotides are TGTGCCAGCAGTGGGGGGGGCGCGCGGACAGATACGCAGTATTTT.